A single sample gave rise to the 5 T cell receptor beta chains below, sequenced in a study of blood T cell repertoires in COVID-19. The method was immunoSEQ multiplex PCR; TCRdb's version includes in-frame clones alone and lacks a portion of them. The table lists hundreds of thousands of clones, around 87% of them singletons. The specimen was PBMCs or T cells enriched from blood (not recorded which). These receptor sequences come from a woman between 40 and 55 years old with acute COVID-19.

Only one count was recorded for this clone. The chain uses TRBV30 and TRBJ1-4; D call uncertain. CDR3 length: 13 amino acids. With 3 bases removed from V and 3 bases from J, the gap between germline ends came to 8 bases. The germline V gene has CDR1 GTSNPN and CDR2 SVGIG (reference sequence). The CDR3 loop is CAWRRSANEKLFF. The CDR3 DNA reads TGTGCCTGGAGACGGTCCGCTAATGAAAAACTGTTTTTT.

V gene TRBV4-1 combines with J gene TRBJ2-3; the match to TRBD2 covers 16 bases. CDR1 and CDR2 from the germline V gene are MGHRA and YSYEKL. Trimming removed 4 bases from V and 0 bases from J; junction bases left unmatched: 7. This CDR3 spans 19 amino acids. The CDR3 DNA reads TGCGCCAGCAGCCGAACCGGGACTAGCGGGAGGGCGAGCACAGATACGCAGTATTTT. Residues: CASSRTGTSGRASTDTQYF.

The V call is TRBV7-6, the J call TRBJ1-1, with TRBD1 matching over 9 bases. This CDR3 region has 15 residues. J gave up 3 bases and V 4 bases, and 6 bases lay outside the gene matches. Germline V gene data show CDR1 as SGHVS and CDR2 as FNYEAQ. CDR3: CASSSGGQGDTEAFF. Written as DNA, the CDR3 is TGTGCCAGCAGCTCGGGGGGACAGGGTGACACTGAAGCTTTCTTT.

The chain employs TRBV28 and TRBJ1-5; D not certain. The V gene's germline CDR1 is MDHEN and CDR2 SYDVKM. This CDR3 contains 13 residues. The ends were cut back, 7 bases at V and 0 bases at J, with 7 bases in the middle. CDR3 sequence: CASIKNSNQPQHF. CDR3 nucleotides: TGTGCCAGCATCAAAAATAGCAATCAGCCCCAGCATTTT.

This clone was counted only a few times. V gene TRBV2 combines with J gene TRBJ2-6; D is perhaps TRBD1 (7 bases). Germline V gene lookup returns CDR1 SNHLY and CDR2 FYNNEI. The CDR3 length is 16 residues. V shed 6 bases and J shed 0 bases, with 12 bases lying between them. CDR3 sequence: CASRAGGTSGANVLTF. The CDR3 DNA is TGTGCCAGCAGGGCAGGGGGGACCTCTGGGGCCAACGTCCTGACTTTC. Complete variable domain (other parts from reference TRBV2 and TRBJ2-6): EPEVTQTPSHQVTQMGQEVILRCVPISNHLYFYWYRQILGQKVEFLVSFYNNEISEKSEIFDDQFSVERPDGSNFTLKIRSTKLEDSAMYFCASRAGGTSGANVLTFGAGSRLTVL.